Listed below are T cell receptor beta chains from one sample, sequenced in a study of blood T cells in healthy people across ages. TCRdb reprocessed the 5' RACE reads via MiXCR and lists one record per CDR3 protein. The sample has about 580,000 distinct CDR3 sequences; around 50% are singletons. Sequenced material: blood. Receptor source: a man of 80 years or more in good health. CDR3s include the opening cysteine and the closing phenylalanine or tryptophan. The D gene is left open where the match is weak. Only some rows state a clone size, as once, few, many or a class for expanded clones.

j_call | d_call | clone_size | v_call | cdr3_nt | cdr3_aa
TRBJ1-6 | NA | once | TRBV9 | TGTGCCAGCAGCCTACAGGGATCACCCCTCCACTTT | CASSLQGSPLHF
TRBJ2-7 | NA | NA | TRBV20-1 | TGCAGTGCTAGAGACTCGCGGGCCACCTACGAGCAGTACTTC | CSARDSRATYEQYF
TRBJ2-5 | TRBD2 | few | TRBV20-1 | TGCAGTGCGAAACTAGCGGGAGGGCATGAGACCCAGTACTTC | CSAKLAGGHETQYF
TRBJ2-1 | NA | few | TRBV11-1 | TGTGCCAGCAGCGAGATGACTCGCTACTACAATGAGCAGTTCTTC | CASSEMTRYYNEQFF
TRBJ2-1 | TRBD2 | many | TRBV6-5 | TGTGCCAGCACCCGAGAGGGGACTAGCGGGTCTAGCTCCTACAATGAGCAGTTCTTC | CASTREGTSGSSSYNEQFF
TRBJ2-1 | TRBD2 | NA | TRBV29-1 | TGCAGCGTTGGCGCTAGCGGGTGGGACAATGAGCAGTTCTTC | CSVGASGWDNEQFF
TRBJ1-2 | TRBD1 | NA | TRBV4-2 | TGTGCCAGCAGCCAAGATAGACAGGGGGCGCGTGGCTACACCTTC | CASSQDRQGARGYTF
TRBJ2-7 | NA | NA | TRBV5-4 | TGTGCCAGCAGCTTGCGCTCCCAGACCGAGCAGTACTTC | CASSLRSQTEQYF
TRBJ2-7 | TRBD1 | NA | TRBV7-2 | TGTGCCAGCAGCTTAGCAGGGACAGGGGGCCTCAAGCAGTACTTC | CASSLAGTGGLKQYF
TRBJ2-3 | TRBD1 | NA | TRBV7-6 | TGTGCCAGCAGCGGAAGAGGGACAGCATCCACAGATACGCAGTATTTT | CASSGRGTASTDTQYF
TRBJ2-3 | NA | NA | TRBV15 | TGTGCCACCAGCAGAGAAGTCGGGGTCCTCACAGATACGCAGTATTTT | CATSREVGVLTDTQYF
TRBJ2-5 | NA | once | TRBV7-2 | TGTGCCAGCAGCTTAGCCAGGCTGGGGTACCAAGAGACCCAGTACTTC | CASSLARLGYQETQYF
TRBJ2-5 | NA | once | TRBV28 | TGTGCCAGCAGTTTTTCAGGGGCGGAGACCCAGTACTTC | CASSFSGAETQYF
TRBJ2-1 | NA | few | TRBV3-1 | TGTGCCAGCAGCCAAGCCCGACAGGGAGGATACAATGAGCAGTTCTTC | CASSQARQGGYNEQFF
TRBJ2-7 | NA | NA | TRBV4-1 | TGCGCCAGCAGCCAAGGGGACGGTACCTACGAGCAGTACTTC | CASSQGDGTYEQYF
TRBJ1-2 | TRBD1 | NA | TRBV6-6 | TGTGCCAGCAGTTACGACGGGGACAGCAACAAGGGCTACACCTTC | CASSYDGDSNKGYTF
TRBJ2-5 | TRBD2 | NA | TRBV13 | TGTGCTAGCAGCTACCCCACGGTCGGGGGGGTCCAAGAGACCCAGTACTTC | CASSYPTVGGVQETQYF
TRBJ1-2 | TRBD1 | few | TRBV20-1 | TGCAGTGCTAGAGCCCCAGGGGGCGCGGATGGCTACACCTTC | CSARAPGGADGYTF
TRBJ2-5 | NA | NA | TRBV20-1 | TGCAGTGCCAAGAGGGCCCTAGAGACCCAGTACTTC | CSAKRALETQYF
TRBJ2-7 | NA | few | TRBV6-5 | TGTGCCAGCAGTTTGGGAAGGACAGCCTACGAGCAGTACTTC | CASSLGRTAYEQYF
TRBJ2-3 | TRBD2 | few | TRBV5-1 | TGCGCCAGCAGCTTAATCGGGACTAGCGGGAGTGGAGGAGATACGCAGTATTTT | CASSLIGTSGSGGDTQYF
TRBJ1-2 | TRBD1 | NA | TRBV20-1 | TGCAGTACTACCGGGACAGGGCTTGGGAGCTACACCTTC | CSTTGTGLGSYTF
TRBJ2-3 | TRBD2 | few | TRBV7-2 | TGTGCCAGCAGCCCATCCTTAGCGGGGGCGAGTGGGAATACGCAGTATTTT | CASSPSLAGASGNTQYF
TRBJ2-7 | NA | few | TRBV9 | TGTGCCAGCAGCGCCGACGCCTCACTAGCCTACGAGCAGTACTTC | CASSADASLAYEQYF
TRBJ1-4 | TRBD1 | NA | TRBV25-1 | TGTGCCAGCAGTGAATTTGGGAAGGGGATGACAGGGTATAATGAAAAACTGTTTTTT | CASSEFGKGMTGYNEKLFF
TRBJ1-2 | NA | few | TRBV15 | TGTGCCACCAGCAGAGGAACCGGGCGGGGTGGCTACACCTTC | CATSRGTGRGGYTF
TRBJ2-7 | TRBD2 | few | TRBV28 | TGTGCCAGCAGTTTAGGACTAGCGGAAGGTTACGAGCAGTACTTC | CASSLGLAEGYEQYF
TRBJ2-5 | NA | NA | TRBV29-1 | TGCAGCGCTAATACAGGGTCAGAGACCCAGTACTTC | CSANTGSETQYF
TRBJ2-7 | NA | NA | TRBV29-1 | TGCAGCGTTGTCGAGCCGGGACGACTACTAAAGTGCGAGCAGTACTTC | CSVVEPGRLLKCEQYF
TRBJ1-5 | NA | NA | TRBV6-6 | TGTGCCAGCAGTGCGGGAGCGGGGAACCCGCCCCAGCATTTT | CASSAGAGNPPQHF
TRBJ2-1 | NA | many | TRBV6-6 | TGTGCCAGCAGTTACTTGGGATACAATGAGCAGTTCTTC | CASSYLGYNEQFF
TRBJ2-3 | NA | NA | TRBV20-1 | TGCAGCACACAGGACGGGCCCGCGGTCACGCAGTATTTT | CSTQDGPAVTQYF
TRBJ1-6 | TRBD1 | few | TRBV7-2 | TGTGCCAGCAGCCCGCGGACAGGGAGGGATTCACCCCTCCACTTT | CASSPRTGRDSPLHF
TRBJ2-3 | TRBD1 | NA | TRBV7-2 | TGTGCCAGCAGCCGGACAGGGGGACAGGGAGATACGCAGTATTTT | CASSRTGGQGDTQYF